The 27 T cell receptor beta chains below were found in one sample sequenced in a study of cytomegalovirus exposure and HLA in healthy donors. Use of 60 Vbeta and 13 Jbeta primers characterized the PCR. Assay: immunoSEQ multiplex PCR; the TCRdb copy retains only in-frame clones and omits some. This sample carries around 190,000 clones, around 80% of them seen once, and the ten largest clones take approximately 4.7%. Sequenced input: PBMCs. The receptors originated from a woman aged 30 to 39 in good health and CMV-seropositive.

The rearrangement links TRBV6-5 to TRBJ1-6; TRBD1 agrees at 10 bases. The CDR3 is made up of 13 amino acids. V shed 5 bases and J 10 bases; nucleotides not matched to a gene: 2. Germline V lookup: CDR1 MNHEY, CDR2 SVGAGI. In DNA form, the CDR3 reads TGTGCCAGCAGTCGGACAGGGGGATCACCCCTCCACTTT. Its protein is CASSRTGGSPLHF.

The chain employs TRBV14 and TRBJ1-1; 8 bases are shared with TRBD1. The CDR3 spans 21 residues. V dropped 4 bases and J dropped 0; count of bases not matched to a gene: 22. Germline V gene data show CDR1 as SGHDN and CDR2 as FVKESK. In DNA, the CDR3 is TGTGCCAGCAGCCTTTACAGGACAGGGAGGCCCCCGGGAGGTATGAACACTGAAGCTTTCTTT. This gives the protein CASSLYRTGRPPGGMNTEAFF.

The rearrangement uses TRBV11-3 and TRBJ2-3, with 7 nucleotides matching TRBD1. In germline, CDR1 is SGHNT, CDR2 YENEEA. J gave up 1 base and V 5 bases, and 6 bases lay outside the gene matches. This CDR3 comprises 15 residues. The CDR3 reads CASSPRQGGTDTQYF. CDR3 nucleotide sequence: TGTGCCAGCAGCCCTCGACAGGGTGGCACAGATACGCAGTATTTT.

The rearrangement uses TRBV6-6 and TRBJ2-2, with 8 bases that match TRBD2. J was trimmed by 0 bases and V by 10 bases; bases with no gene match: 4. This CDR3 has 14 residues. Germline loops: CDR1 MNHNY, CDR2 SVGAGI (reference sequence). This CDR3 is CANRGGANTGELFF. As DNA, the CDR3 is TGTGCCAACCGGGGGGGTGCGAACACCGGGGAGCTGTTTTTT.

In nucleotides, the CDR3 is TGCAGCCTTAGAAGGGTCAGGGAGGCCCTCGACTATGGCTACACCTTC. Protein product: CSLRRVREALDYGYTF. The chain couples TRBV29-1 to TRBJ1-2, with D perhaps matching TRBD1 (5 bases). The germline V gene encodes CDR1 SQVTM and CDR2 ANQGSEA. Deletions cut 8 bases from V and 3 bases from J, with 25 bases between. This CDR3 spans 16 amino acids.

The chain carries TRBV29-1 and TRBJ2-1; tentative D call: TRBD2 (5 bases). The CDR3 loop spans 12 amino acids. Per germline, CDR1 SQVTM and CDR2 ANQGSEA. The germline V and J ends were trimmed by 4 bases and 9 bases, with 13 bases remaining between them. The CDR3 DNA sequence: TGCAGCGTTGGGCATATGGCGGGTGAGCAGTTCTTC. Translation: CSVGHMAGEQFF.

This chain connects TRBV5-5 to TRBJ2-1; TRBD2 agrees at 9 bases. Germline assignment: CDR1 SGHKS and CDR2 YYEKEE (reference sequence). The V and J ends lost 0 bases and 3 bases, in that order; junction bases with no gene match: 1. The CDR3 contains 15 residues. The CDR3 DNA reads TGTGCCAGCAGCTTGGATAGCGGGGGCTACAATGAGCAGTTCTTC. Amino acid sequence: CASSLDSGGYNEQFF.

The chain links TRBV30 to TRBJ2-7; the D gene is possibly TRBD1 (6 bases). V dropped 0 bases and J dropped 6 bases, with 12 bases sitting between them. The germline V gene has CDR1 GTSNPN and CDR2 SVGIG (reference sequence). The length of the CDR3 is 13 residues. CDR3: CAWSVNRVGEQYF. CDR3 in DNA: TGTGCCTGGAGTGTAAACAGGGTGGGCGAGCAGTACTTC.

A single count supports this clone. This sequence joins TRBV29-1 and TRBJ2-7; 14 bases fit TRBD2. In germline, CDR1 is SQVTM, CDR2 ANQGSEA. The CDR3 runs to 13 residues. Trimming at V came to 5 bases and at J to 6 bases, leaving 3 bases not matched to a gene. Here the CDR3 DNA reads TGCAGCGTTCCGGGACTAGCGGGAGTCGAGCAGTACTTC. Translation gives CSVPGLAGVEQYF.

The DNA of the CDR3 is TGTGCCAGCAGCCAAGGTAAGGCGGGGGGGCTTTGCGAGCAGTACTTC. Protein sequence: CASSQGKAGGLCEQYF. This chain connects TRBV14 to TRBJ2-7, with 9 bases lining up with TRBD2. Germline-derived CDR1 and CDR2 are SGHDN and FVKESK. Trimming at V came to 1 base and at J to 6 bases, leaving 10 bases not matched to a gene. This CDR3 is 16 amino acids long.

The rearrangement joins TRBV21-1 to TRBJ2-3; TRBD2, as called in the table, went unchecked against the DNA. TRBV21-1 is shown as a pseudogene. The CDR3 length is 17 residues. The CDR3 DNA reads TGTGCCAGCACTCCGACTAGCGGGGGACGTCGCACAGATACGCAGTATTTT. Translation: CASTPTSGGRRTDTQYF.

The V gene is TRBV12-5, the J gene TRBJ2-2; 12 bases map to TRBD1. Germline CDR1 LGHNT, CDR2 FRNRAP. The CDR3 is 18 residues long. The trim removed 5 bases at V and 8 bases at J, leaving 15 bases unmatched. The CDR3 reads CASGHRRRGTGGLGELFF. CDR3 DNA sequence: TGTGCTAGTGGTCACCGACGGCGGGGGACAGGGGGCTTGGGGGAGCTGTTTTTT.

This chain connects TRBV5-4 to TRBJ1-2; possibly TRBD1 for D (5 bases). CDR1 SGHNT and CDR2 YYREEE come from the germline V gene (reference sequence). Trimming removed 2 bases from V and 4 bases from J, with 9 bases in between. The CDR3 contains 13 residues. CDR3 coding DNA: TGTGCCAGCAGCTTAGACAGAGCCTATGGCTACACCTTC. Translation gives CASSLDRAYGYTF.

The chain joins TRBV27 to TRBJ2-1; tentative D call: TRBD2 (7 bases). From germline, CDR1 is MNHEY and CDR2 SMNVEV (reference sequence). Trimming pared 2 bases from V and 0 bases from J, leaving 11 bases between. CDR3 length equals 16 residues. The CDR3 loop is CASSLRGGVSYNEQFF. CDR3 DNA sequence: TGTGCCAGCAGTTTAAGGGGGGGAGTCTCCTACAATGAGCAGTTCTTC.

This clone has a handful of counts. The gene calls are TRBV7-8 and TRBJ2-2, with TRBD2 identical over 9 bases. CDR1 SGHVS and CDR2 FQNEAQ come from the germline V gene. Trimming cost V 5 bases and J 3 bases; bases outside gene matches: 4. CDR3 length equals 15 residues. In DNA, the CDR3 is TGTGCCAGCAGCGATAGGACTAGCGACACCGGGGAGCTGTTTTTT. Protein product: CASSDRTSDTGELFF.

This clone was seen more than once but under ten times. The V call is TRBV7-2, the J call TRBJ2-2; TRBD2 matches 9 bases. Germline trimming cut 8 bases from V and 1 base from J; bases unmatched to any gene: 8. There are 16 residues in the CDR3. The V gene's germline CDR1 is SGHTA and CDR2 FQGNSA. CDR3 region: CASSRIAGVNTGELFF. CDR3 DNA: TGTGCCAGCTCTAGGATAGCGGGAGTGAACACCGGGGAGCTGTTTTTT.

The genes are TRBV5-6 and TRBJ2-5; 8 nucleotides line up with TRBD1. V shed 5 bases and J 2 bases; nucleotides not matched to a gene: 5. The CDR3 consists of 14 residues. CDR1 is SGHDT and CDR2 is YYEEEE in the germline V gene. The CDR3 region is CASSLTGVQETQYF. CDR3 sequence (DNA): TGTGCCAGCAGTTTGACAGGGGTTCAAGAGACCCAGTACTTC. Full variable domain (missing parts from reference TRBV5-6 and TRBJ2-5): DAGVTQSPTHLIKTRGQQVTLRCSPKSGHDTVSWYQQALGQGPQFIFQYYEEEERQRGNFPDRFSGHQFPNYSSELNVNALLLGDSALYLCASSLTGVQETQYFGPGTRLLVL.

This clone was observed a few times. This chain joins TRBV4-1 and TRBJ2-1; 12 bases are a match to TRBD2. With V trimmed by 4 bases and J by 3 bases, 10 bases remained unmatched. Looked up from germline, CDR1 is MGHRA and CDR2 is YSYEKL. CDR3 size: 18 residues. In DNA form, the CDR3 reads TGCGCCAGCAGCCTCGGACTAGCGGGGCGGAGAATCTACAATGAGCAGTTCTTC. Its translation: CASSLGLAGRRIYNEQFF.

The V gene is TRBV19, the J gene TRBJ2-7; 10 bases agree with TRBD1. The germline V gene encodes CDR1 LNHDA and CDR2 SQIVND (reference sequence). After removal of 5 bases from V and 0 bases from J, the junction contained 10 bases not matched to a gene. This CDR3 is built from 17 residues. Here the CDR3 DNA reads TGTGCCAGTAGTCCATCCCCGACAGGGGGCGCCTCCTACGAGCAGTACTTC. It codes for CASSPSPTGGASYEQYF. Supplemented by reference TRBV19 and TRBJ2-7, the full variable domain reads DGGITQSPKYLFRKEGQNVTLSCEQNLNHDAMYWYRQDPGQGLRLIYYSQIVNDFQKGDIAEGYSVSREKKESFPLTVTSAQKNPTAFYLCASSPSPTGGASYEQYFGPGTRLTVT.

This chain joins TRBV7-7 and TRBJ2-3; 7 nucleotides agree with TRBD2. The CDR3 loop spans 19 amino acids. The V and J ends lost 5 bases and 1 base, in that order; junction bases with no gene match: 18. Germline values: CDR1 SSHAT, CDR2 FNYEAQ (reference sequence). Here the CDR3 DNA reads TGTGCCAGCAGCCCCCGACTAGCCGACCCGGGGGAGGGCACAGATACGCAGTATTTT. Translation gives CASSPRLADPGEGTDTQYF. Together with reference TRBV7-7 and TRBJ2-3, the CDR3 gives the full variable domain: GAGVSQSPRYKVTKRGQDVTLRCDPISSHATLYWYQQALGQGPEFLTYFNYEAQPDKSGLPSDRFSAERPEGSISTLTIQRTEQRDSAMYRCASSPRLADPGEGTDTQYFGPGTRLTVL.

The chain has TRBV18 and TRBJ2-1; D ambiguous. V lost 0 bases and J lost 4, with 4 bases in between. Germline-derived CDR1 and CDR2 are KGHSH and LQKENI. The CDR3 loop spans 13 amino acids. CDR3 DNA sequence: TGTGCCAGCTCACCACCCGGTTACAATGAGCAGTTCTTC. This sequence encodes CASSPPGYNEQFF.

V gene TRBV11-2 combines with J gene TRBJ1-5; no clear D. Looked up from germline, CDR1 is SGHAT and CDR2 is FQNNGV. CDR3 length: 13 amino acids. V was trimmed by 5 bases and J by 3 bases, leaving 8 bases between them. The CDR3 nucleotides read TGTGCCAGCAGCCCCGGAGTCAATCAGCCCCAGCATTTT. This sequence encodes CASSPGVNQPQHF.

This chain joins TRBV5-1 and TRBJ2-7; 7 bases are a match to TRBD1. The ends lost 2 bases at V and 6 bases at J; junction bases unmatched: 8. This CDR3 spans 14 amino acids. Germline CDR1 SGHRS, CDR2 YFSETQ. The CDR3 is CASSLRTGITEQYF. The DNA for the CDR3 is TGCGCCAGCAGCTTAAGGACAGGTATCACCGAGCAGTACTTC.

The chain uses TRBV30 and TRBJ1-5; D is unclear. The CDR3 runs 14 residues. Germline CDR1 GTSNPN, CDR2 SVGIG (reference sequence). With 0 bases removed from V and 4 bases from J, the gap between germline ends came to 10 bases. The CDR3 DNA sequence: TGTGCCTGGAGTGTCTTGGCGGCAAATCAGCCCCAGCATTTT. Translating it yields CAWSVLAANQPQHF.

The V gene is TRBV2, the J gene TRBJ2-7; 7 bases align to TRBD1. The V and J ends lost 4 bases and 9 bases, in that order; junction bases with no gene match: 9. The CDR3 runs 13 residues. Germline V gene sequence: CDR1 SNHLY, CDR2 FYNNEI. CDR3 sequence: CASSGTGIEAQYF. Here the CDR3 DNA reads TGTGCCAGCAGTGGGACAGGAATCGAGGCGCAGTACTTC.

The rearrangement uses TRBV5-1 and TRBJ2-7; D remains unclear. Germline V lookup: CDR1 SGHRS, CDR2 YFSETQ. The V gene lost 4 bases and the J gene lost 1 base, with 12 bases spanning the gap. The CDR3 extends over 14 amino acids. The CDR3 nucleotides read TGCGCCAGCAGCCCTCCGACGGAGTCCTACGAGCAGTACTTC. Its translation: CASSPPTESYEQYF.

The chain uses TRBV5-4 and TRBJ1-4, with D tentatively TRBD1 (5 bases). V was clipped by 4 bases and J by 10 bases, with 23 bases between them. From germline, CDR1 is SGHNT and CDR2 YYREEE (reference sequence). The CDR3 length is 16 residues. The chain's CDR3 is CASSPGSIGRAGKLFF. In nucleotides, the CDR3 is TGTGCCAGCAGCCCCGGCTCTATCGGCAGGGCTGGAAAACTGTTTTTT.